Below are 17 T cell receptor beta chains sequenced from a single sample in a study of T cell repertoires in cytomegalovirus infection. MiXCR was run by TCRdb on the reads, yielding one entry per CDR3 protein. The table records around 440,000 distinct CDR3 sequences, approximately 10% of them present only once. Specimen: PBMCs. The receptors here all came from a human donor in good health (CMV status not recorded). Some clones in this sample may be carry-over from other donors' samples.

This clonotype came up many times. The chain links TRBV7-6 to TRBJ2-3, with D hard to call. Germline CDR1 SGHVS, CDR2 FNYEAQ. This CDR3 region has 13 residues. V dropped 10 bases and J dropped 4 bases, with 15 bases sitting between them. In nucleotides, the CDR3 is TGTGCCACCCTACCCACGGGTTCAGATACGCAGTATTTT. This codes for CATLPTGSDTQYF. The full variable domain, with the rest looked up from reference TRBV7-6 and TRBJ2-3, is GAGVSQSPRYKVTKRGQDVALRCDPISGHVSLYWYRQALGQGPEFLTYFNYEAQQDKSGLPNDRFSAERPEGSISTLTIQRTEQRDSAMYRCATLPTGSDTQYFGPGTRLTVL.

This clonotype has at least ten counts. The chain couples TRBV11-2 to TRBJ2-7, with D unclear. The germline V gene encodes CDR1 SGHAT and CDR2 FQNNGV. V was pared by 7 bases and J by 1 base, with 5 bases between. The CDR3 contains 11 residues. CDR3 amino acids: CASKGSYEQYF. CDR3 nucleotides: TGTGCCAGCAAAGGGTCCTACGAGCAGTACTTC.

This clonotype has ten or more counts. The chain carries TRBV19 and TRBJ1-1; no clear D gene. The CDR3 is made up of 12 amino acids. V lost 11 bases, J lost 3 bases, and 13 bases lay in between. The germline CDR1 and CDR2 sequences are LNHDA and SQIVND (reference sequence). The CDR3 sequence is CAASWGYTEAFF. CDR3 coding DNA: TGTGCCGCTTCCTGGGGTTACACTGAAGCTTTCTTT.

This clonotype was counted a few times. V gene TRBV7-8 combines with J gene TRBJ2-1; D unclear. CDR1 and CDR2 from the germline V gene are SGHVS and FQNEAQ. The V end lost 3 bases, the J end lost 5 bases, and 11 bases lay between the germline ends. The CDR3 has 14 amino acids. In nucleotides, the CDR3 is TGTGCCAGCAGCTTTCTCCGGGCCCACAATGAGCAGTTCTTC. Translated, it gives CASSFLRAHNEQFF.

The J gene is TRBJ2-1, the V gene TRBV20-1, with 8 bases that match TRBD1. V was clipped by 6 bases and J by 4 bases; unmatched bases: 8. The CDR3 extends over 14 amino acids. CDR1 is DFQATT and CDR2 is SNEGSKA in the germline V gene (reference sequence). The CDR3: CSAKGTGGYNEQFF. CDR3 bases: TGCAGTGCAAAAGGAACAGGGGGATACAATGAGCAGTTCTTC.

The gene calls are TRBV29-1 and TRBJ2-2, with 7 nucleotides matching TRBD2. V was pared by 3 bases and J by 4 bases, with 5 bases of the junction left unmatched. Germline CDR1 reads SQVTM; CDR2 reads ANQGSEA. The CDR3 spans 14 residues. This CDR3 is CSVELAGVTGELFF. The CDR3 nucleotides read TGCAGCGTTGAGTTGGCGGGAGTCACCGGGGAGCTGTTTTTT.

This clonotype has a handful of counts. This chain uses TRBV24-1 with TRBJ2-2, with 9 bases fitting TRBD2. The CDR3 contains 16 residues. CDR1 KGHDR and CDR2 SFDVKD come from the germline V gene. Trimming cost V 3 bases and J 5 bases; bases outside gene matches: 6. The CDR3 DNA sequence: TGTGCCACCAGTGATCCCCTAGCGGGACAAACCGGGGAGCTGTTTTTT. Translating gives CATSDPLAGQTGELFF.

The rearrangement links TRBV20-1 to TRBJ2-5, with TRBD2 matching over 9 bases. V dropped 0 bases and J dropped 4; count of bases not matched to a gene: 6. This CDR3 comprises 15 residues. From germline, CDR1 is DFQATT and CDR2 SNEGSKA (reference sequence). CDR3 sequence reads: CSARDLGGRGETQYF. The CDR3 DNA is TGCAGTGCTAGAGATCTCGGCGGGAGGGGAGAGACCCAGTACTTC.

This chain uses TRBV2 with TRBJ1-2, with D perhaps matching TRBD1 (5 bases). In germline, CDR1 is SNHLY, CDR2 FYNNEI. The CDR3 is 12 amino acids. The ends were cut back, 8 bases at V and 8 bases at J, with 15 bases in the middle. This CDR3 reads CASAETVRGYTF. In DNA form, the CDR3 reads TGTGCCAGCGCCGAGACAGTCCGGGGCTACACCTTC.

The chain has TRBV20-1 and TRBJ2-2; weak D call: TRBD2 (6 bases). The CDR3 length is 13 residues. Germline V gene data show CDR1 as DFQATT and CDR2 as SNEGSKA (reference sequence). V was clipped by 6 bases and J by 3 bases, with 11 bases between them. CDR3 region: CSATGLYTGELFF. CDR3 sequence (DNA): TGCAGTGCGACGGGACTCTACACCGGGGAGCTGTTTTTT.

This chain joins TRBV20-1 and TRBJ1-1, with a possible D match to TRBD1 (6 bases). This CDR3 has 14 residues. Germline V lookup: CDR1 DFQATT, CDR2 SNEGSKA (reference sequence). V shed 4 bases and J shed 3 bases, with 15 bases lying between them. This chain's CDR3 is CSAKGVGEYTEAFF. The DNA of the CDR3 is TGCAGTGCTAAGGGGGTAGGAGAGTACACTGAAGCTTTCTTT.

The rearrangement uses TRBV19 and TRBJ1-2; the D gene is possibly TRBD1 (5 bases). Trimming took 3 bases from V and 8 from J, leaving 10 bases between them. CDR3 length: 12 amino acids. Germline CDR1 is LNHDA and CDR2 is SQIVND (reference sequence). CDR3 loop: CASSMERDGYTF. The CDR3 DNA follows: TGTGCCAGTAGTATGGAGAGGGACGGCTACACCTTC. Looking up the rest from reference TRBV19 and TRBJ1-2 gives the full variable domain: DGGITQSPKYLFRKEGQNVTLSCEQNLNHDAMYWYRQDPGQGLRLIYYSQIVNDFQKGDIAEGYSVSREKKESFPLTVTSAQKNPTAFYLCASSMERDGYTFGSGTRLTVV.

CDR3 sequence reads: CATSVATGVGKLSNEQFF. The DNA for the CDR3 is TGTGCCACCAGTGTCGCAACAGGGGTAGGGAAATTGTCCAATGAGCAGTTCTTC. The V call is TRBV24-1, the J call TRBJ2-1, with 7 bases matching TRBD1. J was trimmed by 6 bases and V by 5 bases; bases with no gene match: 18. The CDR3 spans 18 residues. The germline CDR1 and CDR2 sequences are KGHDR and SFDVKD.

This clonotype has at least ten counts. The chain carries TRBV28 and TRBJ2-5; 8 nucleotides align to TRBD1. In germline, CDR1 is MDHEN, CDR2 SYDVKM. V lost 2 bases and J lost 5; bases outside the gene matches: 10. This CDR3 is 16 amino acids long. CDR3 sequence (DNA): TGTGCCAGCAGTTTAGAATCGAGCAGGGGGCTCGAGACCCAGTACTTC. It encodes CASSLESSRGLETQYF.

In this sample, this clonotype turned up many times. The chain combines TRBV5-8 with TRBJ2-2; D remains unclear. Germline loops: CDR1 SGHTS, CDR2 YDEGEE. The CDR3 sequence is 16 residues long. Deletions cut 0 bases from V and 2 bases from J, with 11 bases between. CDR3 bases: TGTGCCAGCAGCTTGGGACACAGATCCAACACCGGGGAGCTGTTTTTT. It translates to CASSLGHRSNTGELFF.

The J gene is TRBJ2-1, the V gene TRBV28; D uncertain. Looked up from germline, CDR1 is MDHEN and CDR2 is SYDVKM. V gave up 4 bases and J gave up 3 bases, with 10 bases separating them. The CDR3 has 14 residues. CDR3 in DNA: TGTGCCAGCAGTTCCCGTGAGAACTACAATGAGCAGTTCTTC. This encodes CASSSRENYNEQFF.

This clonotype was detected a few times. The rearrangement joins TRBV6-2 or TRBV6-3 to TRBJ1-2, with unresolved D. This CDR3 is 12 amino acids long. V lost 2 bases and J lost 4, with 5 bases in between. Germline loops: CDR1 MNHEY, CDR2 SVGEGT. As DNA, the CDR3 is TGTGCCAGCAGTTACCGGGCCTATGGCTACACCTTC. Amino acids: CASSYRAYGYTF.